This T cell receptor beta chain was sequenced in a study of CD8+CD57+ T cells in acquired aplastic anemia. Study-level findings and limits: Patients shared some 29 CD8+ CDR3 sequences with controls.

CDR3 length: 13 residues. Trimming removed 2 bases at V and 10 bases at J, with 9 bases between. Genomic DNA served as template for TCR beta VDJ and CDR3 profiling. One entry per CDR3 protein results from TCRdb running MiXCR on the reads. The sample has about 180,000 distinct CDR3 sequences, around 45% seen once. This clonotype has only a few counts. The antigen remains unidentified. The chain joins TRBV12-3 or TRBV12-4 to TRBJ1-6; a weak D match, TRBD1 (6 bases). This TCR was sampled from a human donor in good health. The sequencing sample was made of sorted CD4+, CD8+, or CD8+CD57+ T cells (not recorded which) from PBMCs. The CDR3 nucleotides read TGTGCCAGCAGTTTACAGGGGAGGTCACCCCTCCACTTT. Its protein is CASSLQGRSPLHF.